A single sample gave rise to the 8 T cell receptor beta chains below, sequenced in a study of blood T cell repertoires in COVID-19. The protocol was immunoSEQ multiplex PCR, while the TCRdb copy is restricted to in-frame clones and leaves out a portion. Of about 140,000 clones listed, approximately 88% were seen once; the top ten hold about 10%. The sequencing input was peripheral blood. The source of these receptors is a man aged 60-69 years with active or convalescent COVID-19.

This clone was detected a few times. The chain links TRBV16 to TRBJ1-2; D is unresolved. In germline, CDR1 is KGHSY, CDR2 FQNENV. The CDR3 runs to 14 residues. Trimming took off 2 bases at V and 6 bases at J, with 13 bases between the two ends. For the CDR3, the DNA is TGTGCCAGCAGCCAAGGGAGCCAGCCCCATGGCTACACCTTC. It yields the protein CASSQGSQPHGYTF.

The chain has TRBV28 and TRBJ1-1; D uncertain. In germline, CDR1 is MDHEN, CDR2 SYDVKM. Trimming cost V 4 bases and J 11 bases, with 17 bases left between them. The CDR3 sequence is 13 residues long. This CDR3 is CASSSGVSFRAFF. The DNA for the CDR3 is TGTGCCAGCAGTTCCGGGGTTTCGTTCAGGGCTTTCTTT. Using reference TRBV28 and TRBJ1-1 for the parts outside the CDR3, the full variable domain is DVKVTQSSRYLVKRTGEKVFLECVQDMDHENMFWYRQDPGLGLRLIYFSYDVKMKEKGDIPEGYSVSREKKERFSLILESASTNQTSMYLCASSSGVSFRAFFGQGTRLTVV.

In this sample, this clone turned up a few times. The chain joins TRBV28 to TRBJ1-1, with a weak D call TRBD1 (6 bases). The CDR3 loop spans 15 amino acids. Germline V CDR1 and CDR2: MDHEN, SYDVKM. The V gene lost 6 bases and the J gene lost 2 bases, with 16 bases spanning the gap. For the CDR3, the DNA is TGTGCCAGCAGGCGCCTGGACAGACTTAACACTGAAGCTTTCTTT. Amino acids: CASRRLDRLNTEAFF. Together with reference TRBV28 and TRBJ1-1, the CDR3 gives the full variable domain: DVKVTQSSRYLVKRTGEKVFLECVQDMDHENMFWYRQDPGLGLRLIYFSYDVKMKEKGDIPEGYSVSREKKERFSLILESASTNQTSMYLCASRRLDRLNTEAFFGQGTRLTVV.

The chain joins TRBV11-2 to TRBJ2-7; D possibly corresponds to TRBD1 (5 bases). The germline V and J ends were trimmed by 0 bases and 1 base, with 7 bases remaining between them. Germline V gene data show CDR1 as SGHAT and CDR2 as FQNNGV. The CDR3 totals 14 residues. For the CDR3, the DNA is TGTGCCAGCAGCTTAGATCAGGGATCCTACGAGCAGTACTTC. Residues: CASSLDQGSYEQYF.

The V call is TRBV11-2, the J call TRBJ1-2; D gene ambiguous. CDR1 SGHAT and CDR2 FQNNGV come from the germline V gene. With 1 base removed from V and 3 bases from J, the gap between germline ends came to 6 bases. This CDR3 comprises 13 residues. The CDR3 DNA is TGTGCCAGCAGCTTAGCTCCAGACTATGGCTACACCTTC. This encodes CASSLAPDYGYTF.

The chain combines TRBV6-5 with TRBJ2-3; 7 nucleotides line up with TRBD1. The CDR3 length is 14 residues. CDR1 is MNHEY, CDR2 SVGAGI, per germline. V lost 4 bases to trimming and J lost 3 bases; unmatched junction nucleotides: 4. Here the CDR3 DNA reads TGTGCCAGCAGTTTAGGGGGCGCGACAGATACGCAGTATTTT. Protein sequence: CASSLGGATDTQYF.

The V call is TRBV28, the J call TRBJ1-1, with TRBD1 identical over 12 bases. With 2 bases clipped from V and 8 bases from J, the junction kept 6 bases outside the gene matches. CDR1 is MDHEN, CDR2 SYDVKM, per germline. The CDR3 has 15 residues. The chain's CDR3 is CASSLMGQGAPEAFF. The CDR3 bases are TGTGCCAGCAGTTTAATGGGACAGGGGGCCCCCGAAGCTTTCTTT. Filled out from reference TRBV28 and TRBJ1-1, the complete variable domain reads DVKVTQSSRYLVKRTGEKVFLECVQDMDHENMFWYRQDPGLGLRLIYFSYDVKMKEKGDIPEGYSVSREKKERFSLILESASTNQTSMYLCASSLMGQGAPEAFFGQGTRLTVV.

The chain carries TRBV19 and TRBJ2-7; possibly TRBD1 for D (5 bases). Germline values: CDR1 LNHDA, CDR2 SQIVND (reference sequence). V lost 6 bases and J 0 bases, leaving 9 bases between the germline ends. This CDR3 contains 13 residues. The CDR3 loop is CASSRVPSYEQYF. As DNA, the CDR3 is TGTGCCAGTAGCAGGGTCCCCTCCTACGAGCAGTACTTC.